These 2 T cell receptor beta chains originate from one sample sequenced in a study of T-cell reconstitution after alpha-beta-depleted transplantation in children. Molecular barcoding with unique molecular identifiers was used for the TCRbeta library. Using its own MiXCR run on the PCR reads, TCRdb lists one record per CDR3 protein. The table lists 450,000 to 550,000 distinct CDR3 sequences, approximately 10% of them singletons, with 14% in the top ten. The sequencing used PBMCs, mostly from graft donor cells, collected 180 days after TCRalphabeta/CD19-depleted stem cell transplant. The receptors were gathered from a female patient between 2 and 10 years old who had a stem cell transplant for aplastic anemia, so the T cells may come from the graft donor.

The chain couples TRBV7-2 to TRBJ1-5; 10 bases map to TRBD1. There are 15 residues in the CDR3. The V segment lost 5 bases and the J segment 3 bases; nucleotides outside the gene matches: 4. Germline V CDR1 and CDR2: SGHTA, FQGNSA. The CDR3 DNA reads TGTGCCAGCAGCCGAGGGACAGGGGACAATCAGCCCCAGCATTTT. Translating it yields CASSRGTGDNQPQHF.

This clonotype was seen repeatedly, ten times or more. The chain links TRBV9 to TRBJ1-1; 7 nucleotides line up with TRBD1. Trimming cost V 4 bases and J 1 base; bases outside gene matches: 4. The CDR3 totals 14 residues. Per germline, CDR1 SGDLS and CDR2 YYNGEE. The chain's CDR3 is CASSNRDRNTEAFF. The CDR3 nucleotides read TGTGCCAGCAGCAACCGGGACAGGAACACTGAAGCTTTCTTT. The variable domain in full, completed from reference TRBV9 and TRBJ1-1, reads DSGVTQTPKHLITATGQRVTLRCSPRSGDLSVYWYQQSLDQGLQFLIQYYNGEERAKGNILERFSAQQFPDLHSELNLSSLELGDSALYFCASSNRDRNTEAFFGQGTRLTVV.